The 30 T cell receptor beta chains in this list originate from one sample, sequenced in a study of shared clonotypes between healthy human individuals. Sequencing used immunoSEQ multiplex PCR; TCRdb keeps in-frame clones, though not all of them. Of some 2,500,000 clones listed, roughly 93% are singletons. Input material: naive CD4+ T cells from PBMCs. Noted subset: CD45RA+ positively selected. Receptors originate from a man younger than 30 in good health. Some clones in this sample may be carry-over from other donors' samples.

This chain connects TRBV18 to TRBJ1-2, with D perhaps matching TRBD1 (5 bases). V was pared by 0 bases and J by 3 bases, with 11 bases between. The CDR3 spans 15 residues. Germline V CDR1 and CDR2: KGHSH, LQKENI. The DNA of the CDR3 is TGTGCCAGCTCACCACCGGGGGGGTATGACTATGGCTACACCTTC. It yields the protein CASSPPGGYDYGYTF.

CDR3 protein: CASRSPGSSYNEQFF. The DNA for the CDR3 is TGCGCCAGCCGAAGCCCTGGAAGCTCCTACAATGAGCAGTTCTTC. The rearrangement uses TRBV4-1 and TRBJ2-1; no definite D call. The length of the CDR3 is 15 residues. Looked up from germline, CDR1 is MGHRA and CDR2 is YSYEKL. V shed 8 bases and J shed 0 bases, with 14 bases lying between them.

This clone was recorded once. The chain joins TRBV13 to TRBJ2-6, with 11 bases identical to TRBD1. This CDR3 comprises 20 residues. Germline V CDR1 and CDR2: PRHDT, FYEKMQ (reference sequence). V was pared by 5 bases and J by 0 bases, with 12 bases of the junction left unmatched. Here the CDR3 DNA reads TGTGCCAGCAGCGGGAGACCCGGGACAGGGGGTAGCTCTGGGGCCAACGTCCTGACTTTC. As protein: CASSGRPGTGGSSGANVLTF.

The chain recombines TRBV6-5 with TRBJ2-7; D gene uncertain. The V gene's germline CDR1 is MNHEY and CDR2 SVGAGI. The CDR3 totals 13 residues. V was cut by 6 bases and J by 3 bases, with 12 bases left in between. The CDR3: CASSVGFGYEQYF. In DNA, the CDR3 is TGTGCCAGCAGCGTCGGGTTCGGCTACGAGCAGTACTTC.

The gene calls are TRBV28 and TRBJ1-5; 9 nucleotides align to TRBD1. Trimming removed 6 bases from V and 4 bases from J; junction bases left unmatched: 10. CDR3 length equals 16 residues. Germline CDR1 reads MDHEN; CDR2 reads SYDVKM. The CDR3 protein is CASSPPGQGFNQPQHF. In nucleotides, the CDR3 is TGTGCCAGCAGCCCCCCAGGACAGGGGTTTAATCAGCCCCAGCATTTT.

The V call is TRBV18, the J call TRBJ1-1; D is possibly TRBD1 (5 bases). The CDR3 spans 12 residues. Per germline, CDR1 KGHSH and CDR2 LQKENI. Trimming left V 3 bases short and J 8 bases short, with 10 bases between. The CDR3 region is CASSPIQAEAFF. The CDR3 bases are TGTGCCAGCTCACCGATACAGGCGGAAGCTTTCTTT.

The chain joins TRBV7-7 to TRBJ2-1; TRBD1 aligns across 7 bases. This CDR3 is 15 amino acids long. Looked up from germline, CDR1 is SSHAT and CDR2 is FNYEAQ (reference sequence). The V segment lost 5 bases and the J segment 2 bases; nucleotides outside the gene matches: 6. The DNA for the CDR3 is TGTGCCAGCAGCGCTCGACAGGGAACCTACAATGAGCAGTTCTTC. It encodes CASSARQGTYNEQFF.

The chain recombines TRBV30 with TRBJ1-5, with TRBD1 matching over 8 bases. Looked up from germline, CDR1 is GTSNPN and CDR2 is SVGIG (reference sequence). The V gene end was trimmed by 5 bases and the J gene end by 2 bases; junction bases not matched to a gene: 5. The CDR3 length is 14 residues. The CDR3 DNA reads TGTGCCTGGGACAGGGGTCGGGGCAATCAGCCCCAGCATTTT. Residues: CAWDRGRGNQPQHF.

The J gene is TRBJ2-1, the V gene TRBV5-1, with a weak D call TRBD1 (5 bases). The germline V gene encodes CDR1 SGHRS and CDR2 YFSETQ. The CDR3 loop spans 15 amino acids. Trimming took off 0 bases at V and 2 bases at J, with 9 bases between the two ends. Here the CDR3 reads CASSLEVGAYNEQFF. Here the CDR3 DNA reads TGCGCCAGCAGCTTGGAAGTAGGGGCCTACAATGAGCAGTTCTTC.

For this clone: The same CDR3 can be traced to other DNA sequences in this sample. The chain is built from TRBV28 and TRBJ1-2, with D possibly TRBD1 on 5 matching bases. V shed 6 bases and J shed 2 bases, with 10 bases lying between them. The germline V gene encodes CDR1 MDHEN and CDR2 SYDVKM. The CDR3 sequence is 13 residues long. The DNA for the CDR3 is TGTGCCAGCAGCCCAAGGGGAAACTATGGCTACACCTTC. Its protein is CASSPRGNYGYTF.

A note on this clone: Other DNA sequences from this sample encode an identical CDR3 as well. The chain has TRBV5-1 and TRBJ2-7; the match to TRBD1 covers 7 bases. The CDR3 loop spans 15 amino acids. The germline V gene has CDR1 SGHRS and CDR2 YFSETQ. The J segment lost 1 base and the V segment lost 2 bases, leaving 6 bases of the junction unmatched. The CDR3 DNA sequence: TGCGCCAGCAGCTTAACAGGGACAGCATCCTACGAGCAGTACTTC. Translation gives CASSLTGTASYEQYF.

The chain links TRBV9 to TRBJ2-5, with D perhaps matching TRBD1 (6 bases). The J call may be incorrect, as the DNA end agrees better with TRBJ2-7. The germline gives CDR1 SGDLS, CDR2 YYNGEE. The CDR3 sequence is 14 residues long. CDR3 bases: TGTGCCAGCAGCGTAGTGGACAGCGCCTACGAGCAGTACTTC. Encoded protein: CASSVVDSAYEQYF.

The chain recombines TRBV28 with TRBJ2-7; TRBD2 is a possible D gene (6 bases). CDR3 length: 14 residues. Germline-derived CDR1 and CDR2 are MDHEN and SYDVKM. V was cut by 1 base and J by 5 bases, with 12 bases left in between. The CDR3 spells CASSLYGGNNEQYF. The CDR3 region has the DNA TGTGCCAGCAGTTTATATGGCGGGAATAACGAGCAGTACTTC. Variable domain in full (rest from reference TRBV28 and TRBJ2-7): DVKVTQSSRYLVKRTGEKVFLECVQDMDHENMFWYRQDPGLGLRLIYFSYDVKMKEKGDIPEGYSVSREKKERFSLILESASTNQTSMYLCASSLYGGNNEQYFGPGTRLTVT.

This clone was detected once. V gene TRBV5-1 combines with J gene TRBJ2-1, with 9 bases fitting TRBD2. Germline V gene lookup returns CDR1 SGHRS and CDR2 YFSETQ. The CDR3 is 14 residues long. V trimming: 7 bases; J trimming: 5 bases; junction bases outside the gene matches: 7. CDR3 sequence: CASHLLAGHNEQFF. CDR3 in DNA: TGCGCCAGCCACCTGCTAGCGGGGCACAATGAGCAGTTCTTC. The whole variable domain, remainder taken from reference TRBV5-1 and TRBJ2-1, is KAGVTQTPRYLIKTRGQQVTLSCSPISGHRSVSWYQQTPGQGLQFLFEYFSETQRNKGNFPGRFSGRQFSNSRSEMNVSTLELGDSALYLCASHLLAGHNEQFFGPGTRLTVL.

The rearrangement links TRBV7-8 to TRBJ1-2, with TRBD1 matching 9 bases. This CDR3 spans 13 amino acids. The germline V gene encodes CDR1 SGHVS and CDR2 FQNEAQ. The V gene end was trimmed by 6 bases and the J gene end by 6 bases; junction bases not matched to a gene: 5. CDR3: CASRPQGAHGYTF. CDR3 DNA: TGTGCCAGCAGACCACAGGGGGCGCATGGCTACACCTTC.

The CDR3 DNA reads as TGTGCCAGCAGCTCCTCGTCACAGGGGCTCAATCAGCCCCAGCATTTT. This translates into CASSSSSQGLNQPQHF. The chain has TRBV21-1 and TRBJ1-5; whether TRBD1, the table's D call, matches the DNA was not checked. TRBV21-1 is an annotated pseudogene. The CDR3 sequence is 16 residues long.

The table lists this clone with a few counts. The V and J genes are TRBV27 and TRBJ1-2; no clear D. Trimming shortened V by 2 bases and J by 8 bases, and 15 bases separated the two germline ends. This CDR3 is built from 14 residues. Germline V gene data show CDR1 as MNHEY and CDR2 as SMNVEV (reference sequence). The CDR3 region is CASSLQSSGNGYTF. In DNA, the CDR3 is TGTGCCAGCAGTTTACAGTCCAGCGGGAACGGCTACACCTTC.

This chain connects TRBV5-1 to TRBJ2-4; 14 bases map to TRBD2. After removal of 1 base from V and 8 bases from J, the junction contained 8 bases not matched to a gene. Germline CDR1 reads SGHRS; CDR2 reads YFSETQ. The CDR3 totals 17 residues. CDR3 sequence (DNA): TGCGCCAGCAGCTTGTTGGGACTAGCGGGGGTCGATGACATTCAGTACTTC. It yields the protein CASSLLGLAGVDDIQYF.

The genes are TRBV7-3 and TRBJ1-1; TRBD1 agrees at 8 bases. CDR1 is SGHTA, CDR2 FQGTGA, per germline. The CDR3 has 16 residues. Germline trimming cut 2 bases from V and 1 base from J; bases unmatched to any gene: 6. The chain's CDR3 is CASSLFTGGTNTEAFF. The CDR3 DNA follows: TGTGCCAGCAGCTTATTCACAGGGGGGACGAACACTGAAGCTTTCTTT.

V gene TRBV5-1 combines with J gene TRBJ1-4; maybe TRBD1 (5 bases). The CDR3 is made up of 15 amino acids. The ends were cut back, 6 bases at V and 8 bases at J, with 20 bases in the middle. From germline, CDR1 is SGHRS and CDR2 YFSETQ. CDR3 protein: CASKTGPNSQEKLFF. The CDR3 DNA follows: TGCGCCAGCAAGACGGGACCTAACTCCCAGGAAAAACTGTTTTTT.

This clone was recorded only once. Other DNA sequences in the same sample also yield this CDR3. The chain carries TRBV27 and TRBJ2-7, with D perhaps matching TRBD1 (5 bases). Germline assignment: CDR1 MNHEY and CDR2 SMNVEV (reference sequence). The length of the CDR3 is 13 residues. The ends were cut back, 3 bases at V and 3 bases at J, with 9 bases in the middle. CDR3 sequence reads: CASSLGLGYEQYF. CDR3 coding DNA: TGTGCCAGCAGTTTGGGGCTCGGCTACGAGCAGTACTTC.

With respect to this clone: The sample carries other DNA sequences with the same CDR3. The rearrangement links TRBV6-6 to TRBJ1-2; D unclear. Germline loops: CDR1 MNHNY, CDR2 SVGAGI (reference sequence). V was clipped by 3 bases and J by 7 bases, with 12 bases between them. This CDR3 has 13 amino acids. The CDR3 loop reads CASSYEGVGGYTF. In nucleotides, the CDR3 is TGTGCCAGCAGTTATGAGGGTGTAGGTGGCTACACCTTC.

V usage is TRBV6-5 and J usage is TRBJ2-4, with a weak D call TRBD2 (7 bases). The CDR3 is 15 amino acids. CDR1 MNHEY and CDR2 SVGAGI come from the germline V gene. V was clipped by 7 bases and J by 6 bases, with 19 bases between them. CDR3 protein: CASTITLGGLNIQYF. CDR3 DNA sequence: TGTGCCAGCACTATTACTTTGGGGGGGCTAAACATTCAGTACTTC.

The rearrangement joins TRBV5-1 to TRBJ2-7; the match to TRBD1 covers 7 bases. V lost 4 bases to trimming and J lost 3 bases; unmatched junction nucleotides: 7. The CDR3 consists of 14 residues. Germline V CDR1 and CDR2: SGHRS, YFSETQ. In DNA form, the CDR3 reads TGCGCCAGCAGCCCCGACAGGGTCAACTACGAGCAGTACTTC. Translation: CASSPDRVNYEQYF.

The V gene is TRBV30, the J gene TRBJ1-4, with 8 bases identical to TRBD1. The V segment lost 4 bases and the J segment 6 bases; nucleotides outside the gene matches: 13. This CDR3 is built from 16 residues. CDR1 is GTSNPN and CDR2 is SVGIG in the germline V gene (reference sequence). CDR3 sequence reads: CAWTPSWTGMDEKLFF. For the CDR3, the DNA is TGTGCCTGGACCCCGTCGTGGACAGGGATGGATGAAAAACTGTTTTTT. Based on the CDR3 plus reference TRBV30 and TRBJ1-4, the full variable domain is SQTIHQWPATLVQPVGSPLSLECTVEGTSNPNLYWYRQAAGRGLQLLFYSVGIGQISSEVPQNLSASRPQDRQFILSSKKLLLSDSGFYLCAWTPSWTGMDEKLFFGSGTQLSVL.

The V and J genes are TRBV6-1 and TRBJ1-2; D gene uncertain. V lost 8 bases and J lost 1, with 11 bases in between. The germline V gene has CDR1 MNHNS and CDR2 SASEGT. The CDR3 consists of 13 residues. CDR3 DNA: TGTGCCAGCGGTTGGCCAGATAACTATGGCTACACCTTC. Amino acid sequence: CASGWPDNYGYTF.

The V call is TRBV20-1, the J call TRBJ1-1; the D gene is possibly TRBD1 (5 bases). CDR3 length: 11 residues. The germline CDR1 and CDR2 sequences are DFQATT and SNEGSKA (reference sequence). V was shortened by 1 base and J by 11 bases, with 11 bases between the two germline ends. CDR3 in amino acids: CSARGKGRAFF. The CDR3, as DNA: TGCAGTGCTAGAGGTAAGGGACGGGCTTTCTTT.

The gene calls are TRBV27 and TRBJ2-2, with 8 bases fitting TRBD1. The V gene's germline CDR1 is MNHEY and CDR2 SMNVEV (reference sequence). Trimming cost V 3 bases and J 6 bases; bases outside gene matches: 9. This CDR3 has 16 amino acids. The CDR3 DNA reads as TGTGCCAGCAGTTTGGCAGGGGGCAGTCGGGCCGGGGAGCTGTTTTTT. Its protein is CASSLAGGSRAGELFF.

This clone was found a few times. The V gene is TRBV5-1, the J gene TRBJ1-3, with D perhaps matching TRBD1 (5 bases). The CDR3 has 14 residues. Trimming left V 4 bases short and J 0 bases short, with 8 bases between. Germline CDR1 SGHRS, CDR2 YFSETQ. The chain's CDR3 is CASSRQSSGNTIYF. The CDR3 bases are TGCGCCAGCAGCCGACAGAGCTCTGGAAACACCATATATTTT.

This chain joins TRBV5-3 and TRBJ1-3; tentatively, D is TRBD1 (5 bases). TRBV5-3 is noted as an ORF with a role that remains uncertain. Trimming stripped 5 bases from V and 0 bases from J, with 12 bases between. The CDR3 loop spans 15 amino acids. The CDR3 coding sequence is TGTGCCAGAAGTGTGGGACGGTGCTCTGGAAACACCATATATTTT. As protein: CARSVGRCSGNTIYF.